This record looks at one T cell receptor (beta chain) sequence and its context. The target antigen is unknown. All donors participated as healthy donors of bone marrow. These data are taken from a study of cytomegalovirus exposure and HLA in healthy donors. Study at large: Of all 370 or so donors who were genotyped, around 82% belonged to the Caucasian-associated ancestry cluster.

General observations from the study: A later analysis reportedly identified an Asian-associated ancestry cluster as carrying fewer N-insertions than the roughly 600-donor mean.

Primers: 60 Vbeta forward and 13 Jbeta reverse. Profiled with immunoSEQ multiplex PCR; TCRdb holds only in-frame clones, not every one. The sample gives 150,000 or so clones, around four fifths of which show up once; 1% is in the top ten. Trimming shortened V by 0 bases and J by 4 bases, and 9 bases separated the two germline ends. This CDR3 spans 14 amino acids. Germline-derived CDR1 and CDR2 are LNHDA and SQIVND (reference sequence). The origin of this receptor is a woman between 45 and 60 years old in good health and CMV-seropositive. Sequencing was performed on PBMCs. The chain has TRBV19 and TRBJ1-2; D ambiguous. DNA of the CDR3: TGTGCCAGTAGTATAGATCGGGAAGCCTATGGCTACACCTTC. Its translation is CASSIDREAYGYTF.